The next 13 T cell receptor beta chains were all read from a single sample in a study of T and B cells in COVID-19 patients. From blood, roughly 220-550 ng of genomic DNA served as TRB template. Multiplex PCR with BIOMED2 TRB-A/B primer pools amplified TRB rearrangements. MiXCR, run by TCRdb on the multiplex PCR reads, gives a single entry per CDR3 protein. The sample includes approximately 18,000 distinct CDR3 sequences, around 30% seen only once; the top ten take 4% to 5.5%. Sequences were obtained from blood. The receptors were gathered from a human donor who had recovered from COVID-19.

The rearrangement joins TRBV24-1 to TRBJ1-5; no clear D gene. Germline V CDR1 and CDR2: KGHDR, SFDVKD. V lost 4 bases to trimming and J lost 4 bases, with 7 bases between them. CDR3 length equals 13 residues. The CDR3 sequence is CATSEAGNQPQHF. CDR3 nucleotides: TGTGCCACCAGTGAGGCCGGAAATCAGCCCCAGCATTTT.

The sample holds a few counts of this clonotype. V gene TRBV12-3 or TRBV12-4 combines with J gene TRBJ1-5, with TRBD1 matching 10 bases. The CDR3 runs 15 residues. Losses at the gene ends were 2 bases for V and 6 bases for J; bases not matched to a gene: 4. DNA for the CDR3: TGTGCCAGCAGTTTAAGACAGGGGGCGACTCAGCCCCAGCATTTT. It codes for CASSLRQGATQPQHF.

The chain couples TRBV7-9 to TRBJ1-2; D remains unclear. Germline CDR1 SEHNR, CDR2 FQNEAQ (reference sequence). The CDR3 sequence is 13 residues long. V was shortened by 3 bases and J by 0 bases, with 5 bases between the two germline ends. The chain's CDR3 is CASSLSSNYGYTF. As DNA, the CDR3 is TGTGCCAGCAGCTTGAGTTCTAACTATGGCTACACCTTC.

Worth noting for this clonotype: The germline gene is not matched at one end of the junction; a read error may be the cause. The chain combines TRBV18 with TRBJ2-3; possible D gene TRBD1, 5 bases. CDR3 length: 18 residues. Germline values: CDR1 KGHSH, CDR2 LQKENI. In DNA form, the CDR3 reads TGTGACAGCTCACCACGGGTCAGGGCGCCTGGGAGCACAGATACGCAGTATTTT. Translation gives CDSSPRVRAPGSTDTQYF.

This clonotype turned up a few times. V usage is TRBV5-1 and J usage is TRBJ2-1, with 10 bases that match TRBD1. The germline V gene has CDR1 SGHRS and CDR2 YFSETQ. The CDR3 runs 17 residues. With V trimmed by 5 bases and J by 2 bases, 10 bases remained unmatched. DNA for the CDR3: TGCGCCAGCAGAAGCCAACCCGGGACAGGGGCCTACAATGAGCAGTTCTTC. Protein: CASRSQPGTGAYNEQFF.

The gene calls are TRBV7-6 and TRBJ2-7; tentative D call: TRBD2 (6 bases). CDR1 is SGHVS, CDR2 FNYEAQ, per germline. V lost 3 bases, J lost 1 base, and 10 bases lay in between. The CDR3 length is 14 residues. The chain's CDR3 is CASSFGGQSYEQYF. The CDR3, as DNA: TGTGCCAGCAGCTTCGGAGGGCAATCCTACGAGCAGTACTTC.

This clonotype was counted ten times or more. The chain is built from TRBV24-1 and TRBJ2-1; D might be TRBD1 (5 bases). The CDR3 extends over 13 amino acids. The V gene's germline CDR1 is KGHDR and CDR2 SFDVKD. V was trimmed by 7 bases and J by 5 bases, leaving 11 bases between them. The CDR3 nucleotides read TGTGCCACCAGCCAGGGAAGGAACAATGAGCAGTTCTTC. This encodes CATSQGRNNEQFF.

This clonotype was recorded a few times. The chain carries TRBV6-5 and TRBJ2-7, with 12 bases lining up with TRBD1. This CDR3 region has 16 residues. V shed 3 bases and J 5 bases; nucleotides not matched to a gene: 8. Germline V gives CDR1 MNHEY, CDR2 SVGAGI. In DNA, the CDR3 is TGTGCCAGCAGTTATACCCCGGGACAGGGGGCCCACGAGCAGTACTTC. Amino acids: CASSYTPGQGAHEQYF.

The chain has TRBV12-5 and TRBJ2-2, with TRBD2 matching 8 bases. Germline values: CDR1 LGHNT, CDR2 FRNRAP. J gave up 0 bases and V 5 bases, and 2 bases lay outside the gene matches. The length of the CDR3 is 15 residues. CDR3 DNA sequence: TGTGCTAGTGGTCCGCGGGGGGCGAACACCGGGGAGCTGTTTTTT. As protein: CASGPRGANTGELFF.

This clonotype was observed at least ten times. This sequence joins TRBV27 and TRBJ2-1, with 8 bases matching TRBD1. Germline assignment: CDR1 MNHEY and CDR2 SMNVEV (reference sequence). Trimming cost V 6 bases and J 6 bases; bases outside gene matches: 13. The CDR3 runs 16 residues. The CDR3 loop is CASSEPHSTGVNEQFF. The CDR3 nucleotides read TGTGCCAGCAGCGAACCACATTCGACAGGGGTCAATGAGCAGTTCTTC.

Only a few counts were recorded for this clonotype. The chain joins TRBV5-1 to TRBJ2-1, with D possibly being TRBD1 (6 bases). CDR1 and CDR2 (germline): SGHRS, YFSETQ. The CDR3 is made up of 16 amino acids. Trimming cost V 3 bases and J 2 bases, with 15 bases left between them. The DNA for the CDR3 is TGCGCCAGCAGCTCCGGGACACCTCCACCCTACAATGAGCAGTTCTTC. Translated, it gives CASSSGTPPPYNEQFF.

This clonotype was detected only a few times. V and J are TRBV15 and TRBJ2-7, with D possibly matching TRBD1 (5 bases). The ends were cut back, 2 bases at V and 3 bases at J, with 5 bases in the middle. The length of the CDR3 is 12 residues. In germline, CDR1 is LNHNV, CDR2 YYDKDF (reference sequence). CDR3 nucleotides: TGTGCCACCAGCAGACAGGGCTACGAGCAGTACTTC. Protein product: CATSRQGYEQYF.

This chain joins TRBV11-2 and TRBJ2-3; 9 bases are shared with TRBD2. Trimming at V came to 1 base and at J to 2 bases, leaving 10 bases not matched to a gene. Germline V gene sequence: CDR1 SGHAT, CDR2 FQNNGV. The CDR3 contains 18 residues. The CDR3 spells CASSLVAGGTYDTDTQYF. The CDR3 DNA sequence: TGTGCCAGCAGCTTAGTTGCGGGGGGGACCTACGACACAGATACGCAGTATTTT.